This TCR beta chain is from a study of human T cells and chemical hapten exposure. Study as a whole: Diphenylcyclopropenone doses were given weekly to the scalps of patients across the roughly 22-week study. Study-level findings and limits: Versus controls, expanded TCRs had significantly more large CDR3 similarity clusters.

Turning to this clonotype: What it binds is not known.

A single record per CDR3 protein comes from TCRdb applying MiXCR to the RACE reads. The table lists about 84,000 distinct CDR3 sequences, 8% to 13% of them singletons, with approximately 5% in the top ten. Losses at the gene ends were 4 bases for V and 4 bases for J; bases not matched to a gene: 9. The germline V gene encodes CDR1 SQVTM and CDR2 ANQGSEA. CDR3 length: 15 amino acids. Noted time point: patch test 2, 6 weeks after DPC sensitization. Treatment indicated: therapeutic diphenylcyclopropenone sensitization with weekly scalp DPC. J is TRBJ2-3 and V is TRBV29-1; the match to TRBD1 covers 9 bases. The receptor's source is a woman aged 50 to 60 with alopecia areata. Some clones in this sample may be carry-over from other donors' samples. Sequencing used whole blood, obtained in connection with sensitization to the hapten diphenylcyclopropenone (DPC). In DNA, the CDR3 is TGCAGCGTTGGCCAGGGACAGGGAGAACCAGATACGCAGTATTTT. As protein: CSVGQGQGEPDTQYF.